These 30 T cell receptor beta chains originate from one sample sequenced in a study of blood T cell repertoires in COVID-19. Measured with immunoSEQ multiplex PCR; TCRdb has only the in-frame clones, and not every one. The table has approximately 240,000 clones, about 85% seen once. The sequencing input was peripheral blood. These receptor sequences come from an older woman with active or convalescent COVID-19.

The V and J genes are TRBV7-9 and TRBJ2-5; 14 bases agree with TRBD2. The CDR3 has 16 amino acids. Unmatched junction bases numbered 3, after V lost 5 bases and J lost 1 base. Looked up from germline, CDR1 is SEHNR and CDR2 is FQNEAQ (reference sequence). CDR3 sequence reads: CASSLGTSGGQETQYF. The CDR3 region has the DNA TGTGCCAGCAGCCTTGGGACTAGCGGGGGCCAAGAGACCCAGTACTTC.

This clone was seen a single time. V and J are TRBV9 and TRBJ2-5; 7 bases line up with TRBD2. The CDR3 runs to 14 residues. J gave up 5 bases and V 4 bases, and 8 bases lay outside the gene matches. Germline V gives CDR1 SGDLS, CDR2 YYNGEE. This CDR3 is CASSPRTRGETQYF. The CDR3 nucleotides read TGTGCCAGCAGCCCCCGGACTAGAGGGGAGACCCAGTACTTC.

This chain connects TRBV4-1 to TRBJ2-2; 12 bases line up with TRBD2. Trimming at V came to 4 bases and at J to 4 bases, leaving 4 bases not matched to a gene. The CDR3 is 16 residues long. Germline assignment: CDR1 MGHRA and CDR2 YSYEKL. The CDR3 DNA follows: TGCGCCAGCAGCCGAAAGACTAGCGGGAGCACCGGGGAGCTGTTTTTT. Amino acids: CASSRKTSGSTGELFF.

The CDR3 protein is CSVPRGANYGYTF. CDR3 bases: TGCAGCGTTCCCAGGGGGGCAAACTATGGCTACACCTTC. J is TRBJ1-2 and V is TRBV29-1; 7 bases agree with TRBD1. J lost 2 bases, V lost 5 bases, and 5 bases had no gene match. The CDR3 consists of 13 residues. Germline CDR1 SQVTM, CDR2 ANQGSEA.

J is TRBJ2-1 and V is TRBV7-2, with D perhaps TRBD2 (5 bases). Germline CDR1 SGHTA, CDR2 FQGNSA. The CDR3 loop spans 13 amino acids. V was trimmed by 0 bases and J by 5 bases, leaving 5 bases between them. For the CDR3, the DNA is TGTGCCAGCAGCTTAGCGACTAACAATGAGCAGTTCTTC. Translated: CASSLATNNEQFF.

The chain joins TRBV18 to TRBJ1-1; 11 bases align to TRBD1. The CDR3 has 15 amino acids. Germline V gene sequence: CDR1 KGHSH, CDR2 LQKENI. V was pared by 3 bases and J by 6 bases, with 6 bases of the junction left unmatched. CDR3 DNA: TGTGCCAGCTCACCGGACAGGGGGCATAAGGCTGAAGCTTTCTTT. It is translated as CASSPDRGHKAEAFF.

This clone was observed a single time. The same CDR3 arises from other DNA sequences in this sample as well. The V and J genes are TRBV7-6 and TRBJ1-4; 7 positions match TRBD1. Germline V gives CDR1 SGHVS, CDR2 FNYEAQ. The CDR3 loop spans 15 amino acids. The junction had 7 bases not matched to a gene; V was cut back by 1 base and J by 8 bases. Written as DNA, the CDR3 is TGTGCCAGCAGCTTAGGAGGGGGCAGGGGGGAAAAACTGTTTTTT. The encoded protein is CASSLGGGRGEKLFF.

This clone was detected only once. V and J are TRBV11-3 and TRBJ2-5, with D hard to call. The V end lost 2 bases, the J end lost 1 base, and 17 bases lay between the germline ends. The CDR3 contains 17 residues. Germline lookup yields CDR1 SGHNT and CDR2 YENEEA. CDR3 in DNA: TGTGCCAGCAGCTTAATTTGGGCGTCAGGAATCCAAGAGACCCAGTACTTC. Translation gives CASSLIWASGIQETQYF.

As to this clone: The junction differs from germline at one of its ends, possibly a read error. The genes are TRBV15 and TRBJ2-5; 10 bases align to TRBD1. Germline V CDR1 and CDR2: LNHNV, YYDKDF (reference sequence). The CDR3 has 15 amino acids. For the CDR3, the DNA is TGTGCCTCCAGAACCGGGACAGGGGCAACGGAGACCCAGTACTTC. As protein: CASRTGTGATETQYF. Combining the CDR3 with reference TRBV15 and TRBJ2-5 gives the whole variable domain DAMVIQNPRYQVTQFGKPVTLSCSQTLNHNVMYWYQQKSSQAPKLLFHYYDKDFNNEADTPDNFQSRRPNTSFCFLDIRSPGLGDTAMYLCASRTGTGATETQYFGPGTRLLVL.

The chain joins TRBV7-9 to TRBJ2-5, with a possible D match to TRBD1 (6 bases). The germline V gene has CDR1 SEHNR and CDR2 FQNEAQ (reference sequence). The CDR3 runs to 14 residues. V dropped 3 bases and J dropped 3 bases, with 11 bases sitting between them. The CDR3 DNA reads TGTGCCAGCAGCTTCGGGACAACGGAAGAGACCCAGTACTTC. It is translated as CASSFGTTEETQYF. The full variable domain, in which reference TRBV7-9 and TRBJ2-5 provide the parts outside the CDR3, is DTGVSQNPRHKITKRGQNVTFRCDPISEHNRLYWYRQTLGQGPEFLTYFQNEAQLEKSRLLSDRFSAERPKGSFSTLEIQRTEQGDSAMYLCASSFGTTEETQYFGPGTRLLVL.

This chain uses TRBV6-1 with TRBJ2-7; the D gene is possibly TRBD2 (7 bases). Trimming removed 2 bases from V and 7 bases from J, with 15 bases in between. In germline, CDR1 is MNHNS, CDR2 SASEGT. CDR3 size: 14 residues. The CDR3 loop is CASSEWGGAWEQYV. In nucleotides, the CDR3 is TGTGCCAGCAGTGAATGGGGGGGGGCCTGGGAGCAGTACGTC.

This clone turned up a few times. The rearrangement links TRBV2 to TRBJ2-5, with D possibly being TRBD2 (6 bases). Trimming removed 4 bases from V and 2 bases from J, with 11 bases in between. Germline V gene sequence: CDR1 SNHLY, CDR2 FYNNEI. The CDR3 has 14 residues. The CDR3 DNA reads as TGTGCCAGCAGTGCATTCGGGGGACAAGAGACCCAGTACTTC. Its protein is CASSAFGGQETQYF.

In DNA, the CDR3 is TGTGCCAGCAGTGACCCGCCGGCAGCGGGGGACCTCATAAATACGCAGTATTTT. Translation gives CASSDPPAAGDLINTQYF. The chain has TRBV6-1 and TRBJ2-3; the match to TRBD2 covers 8 bases. The CDR3 runs to 18 residues. The germline V gene encodes CDR1 MNHNS and CDR2 SASEGT. The trim removed 3 bases at V and 7 bases at J, leaving 18 bases unmatched.

The gene calls are TRBV6-4 and TRBJ1-1; no definite D call. Trimming cost V 2 bases and J 4 bases, with 17 bases left between them. Germline V gene data show CDR1 as MRHNA and CDR2 as SNTAGT. The CDR3 is 16 amino acids. The CDR3: CASSDPGQARSTEAFF. CDR3 bases: TGTGCCAGCAGTGACCCCGGCCAAGCTAGGAGCACTGAAGCTTTCTTT.

This clone showed up just once. Other DNA sequences in the sample encode the same CDR3. CDR3 bases: TGTGCCAGCTCACCGAGGGAGCAAGAGACCCAGTACTTC. Translated: CASSPREQETQYF. The chain has TRBV18 and TRBJ2-5, with TRBD2 as a possible D gene (5 bases). Deletions cut 3 bases from V and 2 bases from J, with 7 bases between. This CDR3 contains 13 residues. The germline V gene has CDR1 KGHSH and CDR2 LQKENI. The complete variable domain, with remaining parts taken from reference TRBV18 and TRBJ2-5, reads NAGVMQNPRHLVRRRGQEARLRCSPMKGHSHVYWYRQLPEEGLKFMVYLQKENIIDESGMPKERFSAEFPKEGPSILRIQQVVRGDSAAYFCASSPREQETQYFGPGTRLLVL.

The chain uses TRBV2 and TRBJ1-1; maybe TRBD1 (6 bases). The CDR3 totals 15 residues. CDR1 is SNHLY and CDR2 is FYNNEI in the germline V gene. V lost 6 bases and J lost 7, with 21 bases in between. The CDR3, as DNA: TGTGCCAGCAGCTCCACGAGGGGGGGATTCGGTGAAGCTTTCTTT. This gives the protein CASSSTRGGFGEAFF.

This chain joins TRBV7-2 and TRBJ2-5; maybe TRBD2 (7 bases). The V end was cut by 5 bases, the J end by 5 bases, with 15 bases between. Germline V gives CDR1 SGHTA, CDR2 FQGNSA. This CDR3 comprises 14 residues. CDR3 nucleotide sequence: TGTGCCAGCAGCCTTCTGGGGGGGCGTGAGACCCAGTACTTC. It codes for CASSLLGGRETQYF.

This clone was counted only a few times. V gene TRBV6-6 combines with J gene TRBJ1-6; D gene ambiguous. V was clipped by 1 base and J by 7 bases, with 8 bases between them. This CDR3 contains 14 residues. Germline CDR1 is MNHNY and CDR2 is SVGAGI (reference sequence). CDR3 sequence (DNA): TGTGCCAGCAGTTACTTTACGGGAAATTCACCCCTCCACTTT. The encoded protein is CASSYFTGNSPLHF.

This sequence joins TRBV2 and TRBJ1-3; TRBD1 might be the D (5 bases). The CDR3 spans 14 residues. Per germline, CDR1 SNHLY and CDR2 FYNNEI. Trimming shortened V by 6 bases and J by 0 bases, and 9 bases separated the two germline ends. CDR3 in amino acids: CASRGRFSGNTIYF. The CDR3 bases are TGTGCCAGCAGGGGGCGGTTCTCTGGAAACACCATATATTTT. The variable domain in full, completed from reference TRBV2 and TRBJ1-3, reads EPEVTQTPSHQVTQMGQEVILRCVPISNHLYFYWYRQILGQKVEFLVSFYNNEISEKSEIFDDQFSVERPDGSNFTLKIRSTKLEDSAMYFCASRGRFSGNTIYFGEGSWLTVV.

The CDR3 sequence: CASSYPTSGAANTGELFF. The CDR3, as DNA: TGTGCCAGCAGCTATCCGACTAGCGGGGCGGCGAACACCGGGGAGCTGTTTTTT. The chain is built from TRBV9 and TRBJ2-2; TRBD2 agrees at 11 bases. The CDR3 totals 18 residues. The V segment lost 4 bases and the J segment 0 bases; nucleotides outside the gene matches: 8. Looked up from germline, CDR1 is SGDLS and CDR2 is YYNGEE. Based on the CDR3 plus reference TRBV9 and TRBJ2-2, the full variable domain is DSGVTQTPKHLITATGQRVTLRCSPRSGDLSVYWYQQSLDQGLQFLIQYYNGEERAKGNILERFSAQQFPDLHSELNLSSLELGDSALYFCASSYPTSGAANTGELFFGEGSRLTVL.

This clone has just one count. The V and J genes are TRBV7-3 and TRBJ2-1, with D perhaps matching TRBD2 (6 bases). V was shortened by 4 bases and J by 5 bases, with 24 bases between the two germline ends. This CDR3 contains 18 residues. The germline gives CDR1 SGHTA, CDR2 FQGTGA. The CDR3 loop is CASSSSRSIGGANNEQFF. The CDR3 DNA is TGTGCCAGCAGCTCTTCTCGCTCCATTGGCGGGGCTAACAATGAGCAGTTCTTC.

The chain joins TRBV9 to TRBJ2-2; 12 bases line up with TRBD2. The J segment lost 5 bases and the V segment lost 4 bases, leaving 6 bases of the junction unmatched. Germline V gene sequence: CDR1 SGDLS, CDR2 YYNGEE. The CDR3 is 16 amino acids. The CDR3 is CASSPRLAGVTGELFF. CDR3 in DNA: TGTGCCAGCAGCCCCCGACTAGCGGGAGTAACCGGGGAGCTGTTTTTT.

This chain links TRBV5-6 with TRBJ1-1, with D perhaps matching TRBD1 (5 bases). Trimming stripped 4 bases from V and 0 bases from J, with 13 bases between. Germline V gene sequence: CDR1 SGHDT, CDR2 YYEEEE. The CDR3 loop spans 15 amino acids. The CDR3 spells CASSPLGGMNTEAFF. DNA of the CDR3: TGTGCCAGCAGCCCGTTGGGGGGTATGAACACTGAAGCTTTCTTT.

The chain is built from TRBV19 and TRBJ2-5, with TRBD1 matching 8 bases. Germline values: CDR1 LNHDA, CDR2 SQIVND (reference sequence). The CDR3 runs 13 residues. The trim removed 6 bases at V and 7 bases at J, leaving 7 bases unmatched. CDR3 loop: CASRAQGVWTQYF. CDR3 nucleotides: TGTGCCAGTAGAGCACAGGGGGTCTGGACCCAGTACTTC.

The chain uses TRBV29-1 and TRBJ2-3; 14 bases map to TRBD2. V dropped 6 bases and J dropped 4; count of bases not matched to a gene: 6. This CDR3 comprises 15 residues. The germline V gene encodes CDR1 SQVTM and CDR2 ANQGSEA. In DNA, the CDR3 is TGCAGCGTCTTGGGACTAGCGGGAGTTGCAGATACGCAGTATTTT. It translates to CSVLGLAGVADTQYF.

The CDR3 loop reads CASSPRQGGVSGANVLTF. CDR3 in DNA: TGTGCCAGCAGCCCTCGACAGGGAGGAGTCTCTGGGGCCAACGTCCTGACTTTC. The chain recombines TRBV4-2 with TRBJ2-6; the D gene is possibly TRBD1 (7 bases). The CDR3 totals 18 residues. Germline lookup yields CDR1 LGHNA and CDR2 YNFKEQ. Trimming removed 4 bases at V and 0 bases at J, with 16 bases between.

The V and J genes are TRBV23-1 and TRBJ1-3, with 12 bases lining up with TRBD1. TRBV23-1 falls under the ORF class, with uncertain function. The length of the CDR3 is 18 residues. The trim removed 4 bases at V and 0 bases at J, leaving 7 bases unmatched. CDR3 sequence reads: CASSLGQGAKDSGNTIYF. The CDR3 coding sequence is TGCGCCAGCAGTCTGGGACAGGGGGCTAAAGACTCTGGAAACACCATATATTTT.

This rearrangement joins TRBV11-3 to TRBJ2-7; 11 bases fit TRBD2. The CDR3 extends over 15 amino acids. V trimming: 2 bases; J trimming: 2 bases; junction bases outside the gene matches: 2. Germline V lookup: CDR1 SGHNT, CDR2 YENEEA. This chain's CDR3 is CASSLLAGGTYEQYF. CDR3 DNA sequence: TGTGCCAGCAGCTTACTAGCGGGAGGAACCTACGAGCAGTACTTC.

The genes are TRBV7-9 and TRBJ2-3; the D gene is possibly TRBD1 (5 bases). Germline V gene sequence: CDR1 SEHNR, CDR2 FQNEAQ (reference sequence). V was pared by 9 bases and J by 0 bases, with 10 bases between. This CDR3 is 13 amino acids long. The CDR3 loop reads CASERGSTDTQYF. The CDR3 region has the DNA TGTGCCAGTGAAAGGGGTAGCACAGATACGCAGTATTTT.

This chain links TRBV6-5 with TRBJ2-3, with a weak D call TRBD1 (6 bases). Per germline, CDR1 MNHEY and CDR2 SVGAGI. V lost 2 bases and J 4 bases, leaving 13 bases between the germline ends. The CDR3 is made up of 15 amino acids. The CDR3 nucleotides are TGTGCCAGCAGTTACGTGGCAGGGGTACCAGATACGCAGTATTTT. It is translated as CASSYVAGVPDTQYF.